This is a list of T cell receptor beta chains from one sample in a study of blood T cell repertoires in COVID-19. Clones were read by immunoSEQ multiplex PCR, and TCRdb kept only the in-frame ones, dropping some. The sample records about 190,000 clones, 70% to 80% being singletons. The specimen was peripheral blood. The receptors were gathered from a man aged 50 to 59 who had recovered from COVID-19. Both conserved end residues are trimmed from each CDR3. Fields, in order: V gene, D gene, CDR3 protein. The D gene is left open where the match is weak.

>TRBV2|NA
ASSASLGSTIY
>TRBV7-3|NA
ASSEVGSEQF
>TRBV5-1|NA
ASSRLLETGELF
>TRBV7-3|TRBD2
ASSRDPTGGEQY
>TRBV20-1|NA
SASPEGYGYT
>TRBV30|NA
AWSPGEKLF
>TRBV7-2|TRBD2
ASSSGRAGPGDTQY
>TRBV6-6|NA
ASSYSGGEGGGYT
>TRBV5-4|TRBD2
ASGTSGSTDTQY
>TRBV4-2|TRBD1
ASSRTGQGDEKLF
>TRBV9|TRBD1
ASSVRGTGGYYGYT
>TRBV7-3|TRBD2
ASSPAGTRKEQY
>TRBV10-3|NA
AISSEGNEQF
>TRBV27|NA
ASSPSRESYGYT
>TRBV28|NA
ASSNQGPHEQY
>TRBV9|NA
ASSVAALPTDTQY
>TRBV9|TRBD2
ASSVGSSGSFYEQF
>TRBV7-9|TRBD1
ASRSGQASTDTQY
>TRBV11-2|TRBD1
ASSPGTVYNEQF
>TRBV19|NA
ASSIGTDTQY
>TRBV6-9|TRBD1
ASSYWMTGNREKLF
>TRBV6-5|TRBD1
ASSSQTGGQETQY
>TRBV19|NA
ASFSRWNEQF
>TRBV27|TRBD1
ASTGGAGGEAGELF
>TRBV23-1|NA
ASSRSGQGAGDEQY
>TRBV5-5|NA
ASSLAPANYGYT
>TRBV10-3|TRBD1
AISEGGSGTGELF
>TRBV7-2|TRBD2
ASSSREADEQY
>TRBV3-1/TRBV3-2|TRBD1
ASRRQGDTEAF
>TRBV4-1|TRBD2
ASSPRGLAESYEQY
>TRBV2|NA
ASAIPSDQKFTDTQY
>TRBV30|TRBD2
AWSGRTSGRRVYNEQF
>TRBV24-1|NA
ATSMTNSNQPQH
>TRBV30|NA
AWRTGRSTEAF
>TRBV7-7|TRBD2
ASSLVTSGQETQY
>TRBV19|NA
ASSITPRNNEQF
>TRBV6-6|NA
ASIPTGGANTGELF
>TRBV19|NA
ASSIRSGVGEQY
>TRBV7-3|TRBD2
ASSQTSGRSDTQY
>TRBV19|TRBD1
ASSPQGTVQGAQY
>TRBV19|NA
ASSNTENTEAF
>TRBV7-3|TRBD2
ASSLTYLAGGVNEQF
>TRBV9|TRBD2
ASSVAGAGGYNEQF
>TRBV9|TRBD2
ASSVATSLGIPQY
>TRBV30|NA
AWNQASRRSPLH
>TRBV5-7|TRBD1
ASSLGGQDRGFNTEAF
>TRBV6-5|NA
ASIRGREDGYT
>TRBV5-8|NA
ASSLTGLLD
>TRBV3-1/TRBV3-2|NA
ASSQGTASYEQY
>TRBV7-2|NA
ASSLRRKETQY
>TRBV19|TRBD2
ASSLGAGDFETQY
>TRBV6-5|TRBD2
ASSYSRVAGTDTQY
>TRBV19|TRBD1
ASSQGGSYEKLF